Below, 18 T cell receptor beta chains from the same sample are listed, as sequenced in a study of blood T cells in healthy people across ages (dated by TCRdb to between 2014 and 2017). Libraries came from 5' RACE. The run used an Illumina HiSeq 2500. A second PCR of about 6 to 11 cycles was performed with a sample-barcoded 5' primer and a J-beta primer mix. Through fastp at Q25 and MiXCR, TCRdb rebuilt clones from the public reads, retaining in-frame beta chains. Duplicate CDR3 protein sequences are folded into a single record with the most common DNA and genes. Across this sample there are 1,300,000 or so distinct CDR3 sequences, with approximately 59% seen only once. The ten largest clones capture about 6.7% of the sample. The specimen sequenced was blood. These receptors were collected from a man aged 18 to 30 in good health.

The rearrangement uses TRBV25-1 and TRBJ1-2, with 10 bases fitting TRBD1. The J segment lost 3 bases and the V segment lost 4 bases, leaving 8 bases of the junction unmatched. CDR3 length: 16 residues. Germline CDR1 and CDR2: MGHDK and SYGVNS. CDR3 bases: TGTGCCAGCAGTGGGACAGGGGGGATTCTCCACTATGGCTACACCTTC. Protein sequence: CASSGTGGILHYGYTF.

The chain couples TRBV11-2 to TRBJ2-1; TRBD2 aligns across 10 bases. J was trimmed by 4 bases and V by 5 bases; bases with no gene match: 5. Looked up from germline, CDR1 is SGHAT and CDR2 is FQNNGV. The CDR3 has 15 amino acids. The CDR3 here is CASSVSGGQYNEQFF. CDR3 nucleotide sequence: TGTGCCAGCAGCGTTAGCGGGGGGCAATACAATGAGCAGTTCTTC. The variable domain in full, with the rest retrieved from reference TRBV11-2 and TRBJ2-1, is EAGVAQSPRYKIIEKRQSVAFWCNPISGHATLYWYQQILGQGPKLLIQFQNNGVVDDSQLPKDRFSAERLKGVDSTLKIQPAKLEDSAVYLCASSVSGGQYNEQFFGPGTRLTVL.

This clonotype was found once. The chain has TRBV12-3 or TRBV12-4 and TRBJ2-1, with D perhaps TRBD1 (6 bases). The length of the CDR3 is 12 residues. The V end lost 6 bases, the J end lost 8 bases, and 11 bases lay between the germline ends. CDR3 loop: CASSRQGHEQFF. In DNA form, the CDR3 reads TGTGCCAGCAGCCGTCAGGGGCATGAGCAGTTCTTC.

V gene TRBV4-3 combines with J gene TRBJ2-7, with 8 bases lining up with TRBD2. V shed 4 bases and J 3 bases; nucleotides not matched to a gene: 8. This CDR3 is 15 amino acids long. Germline V gene sequence: CDR1 LGHNA, CDR2 YSLEER. CDR3 DNA sequence: TGCGCCAGCAGCCCCTTTATCCGGGGGGGCTACGAGCAGTACTTC. This gives the protein CASSPFIRGGYEQYF.

This chain links TRBV5-1 with TRBJ2-1; 12 bases map to TRBD2. V gave up 0 bases and J gave up 9 bases; unmatched junction bases: 4. Germline CDR1 is SGHRS and CDR2 is YFSETQ. This CDR3 spans 15 amino acids. The CDR3 spells CASSLATSGRSEQFF. The CDR3 DNA sequence: TGCGCCAGCAGCTTGGCCACTAGCGGGAGGAGTGAGCAGTTCTTC. Full variable domain (rest looked up from reference TRBV5-1 and TRBJ2-1): KAGVTQTPRYLIKTRGQQVTLSCSPISGHRSVSWYQQTPGQGLQFLFEYFSETQRNKGNFPGRFSGRQFSNSRSEMNVSTLELGDSALYLCASSLATSGRSEQFFGPGTRLTVL.

This clonotype showed up many times. V usage is TRBV29-1 and J usage is TRBJ2-3; D is uncertain. Germline CDR1 SQVTM, CDR2 ANQGSEA. The length of the CDR3 is 12 residues. Deletions cut 2 bases from V and 3 bases from J, with 6 bases between. The CDR3, as DNA: TGCAGCGTTGAATTCGGAACAGATACGCAGTATTTT. This sequence encodes CSVEFGTDTQYF.

The chain carries TRBV15 and TRBJ2-4; D is tentatively TRBD1 or TRBD2 (5 bases each). The J call is uncertain, as TRBJ2-7 better fits the DNA end. CDR3 size: 15 residues. Germline-derived CDR1 and CDR2 are LNHNV and YYDKDF (reference sequence). The CDR3 DNA sequence: TGTGCCACCAGCAGTTCGCCGGGACGGACTTACGAGCAGTACTTC. Translating it yields CATSSSPGRTYEQYF.

Ten or more counts support this clonotype. This chain uses TRBV29-1 with TRBJ2-1, with D perhaps matching TRBD1 (7 bases). This CDR3 has 13 residues. The V and J ends lost 4 bases and 3 bases respectively, with 10 bases between them. CDR1 is SQVTM, CDR2 ANQGSEA, per germline. CDR3 residues: CSVGGTDYNEQFF. CDR3 DNA sequence: TGCAGCGTTGGCGGGACAGACTACAATGAGCAGTTCTTC.

V is TRBV2 and J is TRBJ2-2; 15 bases align to TRBD2. The CDR3 extends over 19 amino acids. V lost 6 bases and J lost 5; bases outside the gene matches: 13. Per the germline V gene, CDR1 is SNHLY and CDR2 is FYNNEI. For the CDR3, the DNA is TGTGCCAGCAGCGAACTTTCGGGACTAGCGGGAGGAAGGACCGGGGAGCTGTTTTTT. Protein: CASSELSGLAGGRTGELFF.

The chain combines TRBV10-3 with TRBJ2-6; the D is unclear. Trimming took off 2 bases at V and 0 bases at J, with 5 bases between the two ends. The CDR3 consists of 15 residues. CDR1 and CDR2 from the germline V gene are ENHRY and SYGVKD. The chain's CDR3 is CAISEGYSGANVLTF. CDR3 sequence (DNA): TGTGCCATCAGTGAGGGCTACTCTGGGGCCAACGTCCTGACTTTC.

A few counts support this clonotype. The gene calls are TRBV10-3 and TRBJ1-5; D unresolved. Trimming cost V 2 bases and J 0 bases, with 11 bases left between them. CDR1 is ENHRY and CDR2 is SYGVKD in the germline V gene. CDR3 length: 16 amino acids. The CDR3 sequence: CAISEVVTSSNQPQHF. The CDR3 region has the DNA TGTGCCATCAGTGAGGTCGTTACCAGTAGCAATCAGCCCCAGCATTTT.

V gene TRBV4-2 combines with J gene TRBJ2-7, with 7 bases matching TRBD2. V was pared by 0 bases and J by 0 bases, with 5 bases of the junction left unmatched. The CDR3 runs to 16 residues. The V gene's germline CDR1 is LGHNA and CDR2 YNFKEQ. This CDR3 is CASSQDGWGGSYEQYF. The CDR3 nucleotides read TGTGCCAGCAGCCAAGATGGGTGGGGGGGCTCCTACGAGCAGTACTTC.

This rearrangement joins TRBV28 to TRBJ2-3; D may be TRBD2 (6 bases). Germline V gene data show CDR1 as MDHEN and CDR2 as SYDVKM. The CDR3 is made up of 16 amino acids. V lost 6 bases and J 0 bases, leaving 16 bases between the germline ends. The CDR3 reads CASRPSGRGSTDTQYF. The CDR3 nucleotides are TGTGCCAGCAGGCCCAGCGGGCGGGGTAGCACAGATACGCAGTATTTT.

This chain connects TRBV6-2 or TRBV6-3 to TRBJ2-1; D is uncertain. V was cut by 2 bases and J by 9 bases, with 11 bases left in between. Germline CDR1 MNHEY, CDR2 SVGEGT. The CDR3 extends over 13 amino acids. The CDR3, as DNA: TGTGCCAGCAGTTACCTCAAGACCGGTGAGCAGTTCTTC. Protein: CASSYLKTGEQFF.

This chain connects TRBV24-1 to TRBJ2-5; a possible D gene is TRBD2 (6 bases). Germline V gene sequence: CDR1 KGHDR, CDR2 SFDVKD. Trimming cost V 4 bases and J 3 bases, with 17 bases left between them. The CDR3 is 16 residues long. As DNA, the CDR3 is TGTGCCACCAGTGAGGCGGGGCTCGGGGGAAAAGAGACCCAGTACTTC. Encoded protein: CATSEAGLGGKETQYF.

In this sample, this clonotype turned up once. The chain is built from TRBV12-3 or TRBV12-4 and TRBJ1-5; 8 positions match TRBD1. V trimming: 4 bases; J trimming: 7 bases; junction bases outside the gene matches: 6. CDR3 size: 14 residues. The CDR3 region has the DNA TGTGCCAGCAGTTCTCGGGACAGGCAACAGCCCCAGCATTTT. It codes for CASSSRDRQQPQHF.

This clonotype turned up a few times. The rearrangement uses TRBV5-1 and TRBJ2-5; 11 positions agree with TRBD2. The V and J ends lost 4 bases and 1 base, in that order; junction bases with no gene match: 3. The germline CDR1 and CDR2 sequences are SGHRS and YFSETQ. CDR3 length: 15 amino acids. The DNA for the CDR3 is TGCGCCAGCAGCGCGGGGACTAGCGGCCAAGAGACCCAGTACTTC. This sequence encodes CASSAGTSGQETQYF.

The chain is built from TRBV5-1 and TRBJ2-5; 9 bases fit TRBD2. Germline-derived CDR1 and CDR2 are SGHRS and YFSETQ. V lost 7 bases to trimming and J lost 3 bases; unmatched junction nucleotides: 19. The CDR3 covers 18 residues. CDR3 amino acids: CASGLLSRPASGEETQYF. The CDR3 DNA reads as TGCGCCAGCGGCCTGTTGAGCCGACCTGCTAGCGGGGAAGAGACCCAGTACTTC.